The source of this T cell receptor beta chain is a study of blood T cell repertoires in COVID-19. Study background: T cells, B-cell-depleted T cells, or PBMCs supplied cDNA or gDNA.

Trimming at V came to 5 bases and at J to 9 bases, leaving 15 bases not matched to a gene. CDR3 size: 17 residues. Per the germline V gene, CDR1 is LGHDT and CDR2 is YNNKEL (reference sequence). Original data processing: The assay estimated nucleated cells by amplifying reference gene primers. Libraries were prepared by immunoSEQ multiplex PCR; TCRdb keeps only in-frame clonotypes and omits some of them. The DNA gave D and trimming, while V, J and clone size come from that table. Among about 150,000 clones listed, 70% to 90% were seen once. Source material: peripheral blood. The V and J genes are TRBV3-1 (or the pseudogene TRBV3-2) and TRBJ1-6, with 8 bases identical to TRBD1. The origin of this receptor is a woman aged 50 to 65 with acute or convalescent COVID-19. The CDR3 region has the DNA TGTGCCAGCAGCACCCACCTTGGACAGGGAGGGTCTTCACCCCTCCACTTT. Amino acids: CASSTHLGQGGSSPLHF.